The TCR beta chain described here comes from a study of shared clonotypes between healthy human individuals. Study findings and constraints: Among donors, clonotype sharing was expected to be affected by sequencing depth. Limitation of the genetic and exposure-history diversity represented came from the few donors.

The V end was cut by 4 bases, the J end by 4 bases, with 8 bases between. This CDR3 comprises 13 residues. CDR1 is SNHLY, CDR2 FYNNEI, per germline. Worth noting for this clone: Its matching antigen is unknown.

Every unsorted PBMC PCR replicate was loaded with about 290 ng DNA, roughly 32,000 T cell genomes. On ten immunoSEQ deep assay plates, unsorted PBMC DNA was sequenced. Repertoires were generated with immunoSEQ multiplex PCR, while TCRdb's copy carries only in-frame clones and drops some. This table holds approximately 440,000 clones, around 77% found once. The genes are TRBV2 and TRBJ1-5, with no clear D. Sequencing input: PBMCs. This sequence was found in a woman between 40 and 50 years old in good health. Some clones in this sample may be carry-over from other donors' samples. The CDR3 spells CASSGSGNQPQHF. For the CDR3, the DNA is TGTGCCAGCAGTGGGTCCGGGAATCAGCCCCAGCATTTT. The variable domain in full, with the rest retrieved from reference TRBV2 and TRBJ1-5, is EPEVTQTPSHQVTQMGQEVILRCVPISNHLYFYWYRQILGQKVEFLVSFYNNEISEKSEIFDDQFSVERPDGSNFTLKIRSTKLEDSAMYFCASSGSGNQPQHFGDGTRLSIL.